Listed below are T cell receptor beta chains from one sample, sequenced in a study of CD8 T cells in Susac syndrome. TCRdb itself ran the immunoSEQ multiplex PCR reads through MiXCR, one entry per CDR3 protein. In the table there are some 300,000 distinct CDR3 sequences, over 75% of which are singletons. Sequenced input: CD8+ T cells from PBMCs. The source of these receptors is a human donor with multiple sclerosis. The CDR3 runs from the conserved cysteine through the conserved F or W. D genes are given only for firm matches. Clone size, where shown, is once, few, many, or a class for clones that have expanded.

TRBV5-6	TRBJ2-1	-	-	TGTGCCAGCAGCCAGTCGCCCGGGGCCGACTACAATGAGCAGTTCTTC	CASSQSPGADYNEQFF
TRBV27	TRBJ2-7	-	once	TGTGCCAGCAGTTTAGACCCCAACTACGAGCAGTACTTC	CASSLDPNYEQYF
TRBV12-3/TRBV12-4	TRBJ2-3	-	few	TGTGCCAGCAGCCCCGGGCCCCGCACAGATACGCAGTATTTT	CASSPGPRTDTQYF
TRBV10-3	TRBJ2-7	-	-	TGTGCCATCAGGAGCCCCAGCCACTACGAGCAGTACTTC	CAIRSPSHYEQYF
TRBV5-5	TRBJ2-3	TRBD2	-	TGTGCCAGCAGCTTCCTTGGTAGCGGGGGCACAGATACGCAGTATTTT	CASSFLGSGGTDTQYF
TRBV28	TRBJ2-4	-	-	TGTGCCAGCAGGAAAACAGGGGGGGACATTCAGTACTTC	CASRKTGGDIQYF
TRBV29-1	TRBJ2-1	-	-	TGCAGCCCCTCAAACAAAATTCGTGCATATGAGCAGTTCTTC	CSPSNKIRAYEQFF
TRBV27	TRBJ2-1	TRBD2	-	TGTGCCAGCACCCCTAGCGGGGGGGACAATGAGCAGTTCTTC	CASTPSGGDNEQFF
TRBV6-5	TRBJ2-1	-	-	TGTGCCAGCAGTTACACCCTAGAGGACCTCAGGCAGTTCTTC	CASSYTLEDLRQFF
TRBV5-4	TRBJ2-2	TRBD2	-	TGTGCCAGCAGCTTGTGGGCTAGCGGGACCGGGGAGCTGTTTTTT	CASSLWASGTGELFF
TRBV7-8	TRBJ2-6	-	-	TGTGCCAGCAGCCCCAAAGATAGCGGAACTGGGGCCAACGTCCTGACTTTC	CASSPKDSGTGANVLTF
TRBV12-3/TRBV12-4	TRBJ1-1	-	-	TGTGCCAGCAGTTTAGGGGGGACGCTCACTGAAGCTTTCTTT	CASSLGGTLTEAFF
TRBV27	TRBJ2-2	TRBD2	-	TGTGCCAGCAGTTTATCGCCGGGAGGGCCCAGGACCGGGGAGCTGTTTTTT	CASSLSPGGPRTGELFF